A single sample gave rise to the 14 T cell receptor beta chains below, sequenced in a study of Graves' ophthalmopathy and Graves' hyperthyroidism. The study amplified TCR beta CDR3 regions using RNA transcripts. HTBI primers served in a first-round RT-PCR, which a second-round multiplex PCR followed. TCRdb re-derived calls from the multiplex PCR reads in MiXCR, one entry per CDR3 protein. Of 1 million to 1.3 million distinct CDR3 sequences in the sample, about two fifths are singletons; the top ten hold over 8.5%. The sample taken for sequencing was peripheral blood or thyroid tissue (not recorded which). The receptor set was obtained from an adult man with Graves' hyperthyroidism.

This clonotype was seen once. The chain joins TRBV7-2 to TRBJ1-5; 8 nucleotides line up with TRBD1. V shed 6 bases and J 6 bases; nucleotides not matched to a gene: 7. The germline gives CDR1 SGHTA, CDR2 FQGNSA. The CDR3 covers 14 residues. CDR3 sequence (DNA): TGTGCCAGCAGTCAGGACAGGGAAGGTCAGCCCCAGCATTTT. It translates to CASSQDREGQPQHF.

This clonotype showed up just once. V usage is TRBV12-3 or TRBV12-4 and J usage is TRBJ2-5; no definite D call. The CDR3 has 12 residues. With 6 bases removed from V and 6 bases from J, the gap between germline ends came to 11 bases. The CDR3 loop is CASRPPGKTQYF. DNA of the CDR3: TGTGCCAGCAGGCCCCCCGGAAAGACCCAGTACTTC.

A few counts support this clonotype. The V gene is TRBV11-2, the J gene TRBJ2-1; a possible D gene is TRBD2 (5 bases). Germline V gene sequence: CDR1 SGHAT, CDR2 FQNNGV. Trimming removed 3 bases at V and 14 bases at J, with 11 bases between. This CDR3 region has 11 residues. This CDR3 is CASSLFRREFF. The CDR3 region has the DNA TGTGCCAGCAGCTTGTTTAGGCGGGAGTTCTTC.

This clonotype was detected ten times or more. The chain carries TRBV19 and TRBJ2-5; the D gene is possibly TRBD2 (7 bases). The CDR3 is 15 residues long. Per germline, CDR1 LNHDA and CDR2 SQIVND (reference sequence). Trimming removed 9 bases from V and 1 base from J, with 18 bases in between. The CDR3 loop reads CASSLGAGAQETQYF. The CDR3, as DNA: TGTGCCAGCAGCTTGGGTGCGGGGGCCCAAGAGACCCAGTACTTC.

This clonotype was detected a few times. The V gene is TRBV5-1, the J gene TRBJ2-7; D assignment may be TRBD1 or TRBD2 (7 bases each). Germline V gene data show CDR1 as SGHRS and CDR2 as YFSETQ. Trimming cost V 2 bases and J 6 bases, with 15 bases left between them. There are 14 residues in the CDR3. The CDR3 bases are TGCGCCAGCAGCTTCCCCAGGGGGGGGGGCGAGCAGTACTTC. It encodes CASSFPRGGGEQYF.

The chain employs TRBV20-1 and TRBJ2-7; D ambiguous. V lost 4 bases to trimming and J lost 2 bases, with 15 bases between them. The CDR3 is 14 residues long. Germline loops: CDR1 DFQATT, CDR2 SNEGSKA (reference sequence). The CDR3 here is CSANDQLSPYEQYF. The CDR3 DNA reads TGCAGTGCTAACGACCAATTGAGTCCCTACGAGCAGTACTTC.

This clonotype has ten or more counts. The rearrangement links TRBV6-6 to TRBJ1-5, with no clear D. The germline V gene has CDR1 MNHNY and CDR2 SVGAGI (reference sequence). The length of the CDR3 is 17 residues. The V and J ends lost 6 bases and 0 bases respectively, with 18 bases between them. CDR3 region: CASSPLGGSGSNQPQHF. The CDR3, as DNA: TGTGCCAGCAGCCCCTTGGGTGGTAGTGGTAGCAATCAGCCCCAGCATTTT.

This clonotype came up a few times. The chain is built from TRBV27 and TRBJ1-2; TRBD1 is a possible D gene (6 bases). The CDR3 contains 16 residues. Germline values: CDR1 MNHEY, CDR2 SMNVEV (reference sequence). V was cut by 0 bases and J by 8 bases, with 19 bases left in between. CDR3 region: CASSLSISGQGIGYTF. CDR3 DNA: TGTGCCAGCAGTTTATCGATAAGTGGGCAGGGGATAGGCTACACCTTC.

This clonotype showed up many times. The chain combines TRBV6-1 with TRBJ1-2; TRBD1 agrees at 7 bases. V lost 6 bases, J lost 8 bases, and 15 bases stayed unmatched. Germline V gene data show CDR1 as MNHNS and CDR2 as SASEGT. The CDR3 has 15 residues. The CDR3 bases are TGTGCCAGCAGGGCCTCTACAGGGGTCAGGGGAGGCTACACCTTC. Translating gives CASRASTGVRGGYTF.

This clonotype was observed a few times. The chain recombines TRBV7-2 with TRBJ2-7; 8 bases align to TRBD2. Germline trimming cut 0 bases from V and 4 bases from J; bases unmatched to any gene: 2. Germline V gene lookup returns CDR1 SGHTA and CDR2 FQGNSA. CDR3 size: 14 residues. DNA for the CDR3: TGTGCCAGCAGCTTAGCTAGCGGGAAGTACGAGCAGTACTTC. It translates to CASSLASGKYEQYF.

The CDR3 region is CSATLAGYGYTF. DNA for the CDR3: TGCAGTGCCACCTTGGCAGGCTATGGCTACACCTTC. This chain links TRBV20-1 with TRBJ1-2; D gene unclear. V shed 6 bases and J shed 4 bases, with 12 bases lying between them. Germline CDR1 reads DFQATT; CDR2 reads SNEGSKA (reference sequence). The CDR3 runs 12 residues.

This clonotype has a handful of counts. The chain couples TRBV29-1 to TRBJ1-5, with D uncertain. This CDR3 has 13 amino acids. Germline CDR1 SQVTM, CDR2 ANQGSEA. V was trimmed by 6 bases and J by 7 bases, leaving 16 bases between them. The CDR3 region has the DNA TGCAGCGTCGGGGAGGGTGGCGGGCAGCCCCAGCATTTT. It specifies CSVGEGGGQPQHF.

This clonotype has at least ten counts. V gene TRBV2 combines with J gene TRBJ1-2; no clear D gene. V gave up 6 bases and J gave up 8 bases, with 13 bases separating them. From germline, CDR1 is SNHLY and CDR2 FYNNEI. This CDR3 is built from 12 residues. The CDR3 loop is CASRGNSEGYTF. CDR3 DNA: TGTGCCAGCAGGGGGAATAGCGAAGGCTACACCTTC.

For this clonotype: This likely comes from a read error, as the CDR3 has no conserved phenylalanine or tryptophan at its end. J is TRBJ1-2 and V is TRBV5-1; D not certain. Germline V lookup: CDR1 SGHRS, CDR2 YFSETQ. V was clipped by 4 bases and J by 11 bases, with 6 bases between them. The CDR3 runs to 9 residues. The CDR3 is CASSKPYTY. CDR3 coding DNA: TGCGCCAGCAGCAAACCTTACACCTAC.